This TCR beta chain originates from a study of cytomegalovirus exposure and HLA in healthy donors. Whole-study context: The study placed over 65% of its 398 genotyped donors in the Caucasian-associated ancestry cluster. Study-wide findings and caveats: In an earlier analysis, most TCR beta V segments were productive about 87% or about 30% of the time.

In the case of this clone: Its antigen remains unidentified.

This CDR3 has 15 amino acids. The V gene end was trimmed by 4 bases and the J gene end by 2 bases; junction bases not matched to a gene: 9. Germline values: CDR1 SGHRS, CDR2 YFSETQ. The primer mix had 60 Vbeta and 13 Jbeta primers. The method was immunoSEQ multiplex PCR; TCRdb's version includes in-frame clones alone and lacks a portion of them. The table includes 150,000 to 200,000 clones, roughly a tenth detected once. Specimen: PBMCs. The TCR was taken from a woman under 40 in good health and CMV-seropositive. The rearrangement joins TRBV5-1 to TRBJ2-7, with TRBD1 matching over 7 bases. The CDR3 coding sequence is TGCGCCAGCAGCGTTTCCGGGACAGTTGCCTACGAGCAGTACTTC. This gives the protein CASSVSGTVAYEQYF. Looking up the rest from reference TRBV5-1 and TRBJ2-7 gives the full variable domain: KAGVTQTPRYLIKTRGQQVTLSCSPISGHRSVSWYQQTPGQGLQFLFEYFSETQRNKGNFPGRFSGRQFSNSRSEMNVSTLELGDSALYLCASSVSGTVAYEQYFGPGTRLTVT.